This TCR beta chain was retrieved from a study of immune evolution from preneoplasia to lung adenocarcinoma. Study-wide context: HLA loss of heterozygosity: 6% to 7.5% AIS, less than 18% MIA, around 35% ADC, none AAH. General study findings and limits: Clonality was highest in normal lung, lower in later-stage lesions apparently.

Germline V gene lookup returns CDR1 SGHVS and CDR2 FNYEAQ. V gave up 1 base and J gave up 3 bases, with 15 bases separating them. CDR3 length equals 16 residues. Notes on this clone: Its antigen is currently unknown.

The assay was immunoSEQ multiplex PCR, and TCRdb's table has in-frame clones only and misses some. Of 3,500 or so clones in the sample, approximately 70% were seen once. The source of this sequence is a person aged 60 to 80 with lung adenocarcinoma. Sequencing was done on a sample of FFPE minimally invasive lung adenocarcinoma tissue. J is TRBJ1-1 and V is TRBV7-6; no reliable D call. CDR3 amino acids: CASSLDEGIFDTEAFF. The CDR3 nucleotides read TGTGCCAGCAGCTTAGACGAAGGTATATTTGACACTGAAGCTTTCTTT.